Listed here is a single T cell receptor beta chain. This sample was taken from a study of cytomegalovirus exposure and HLA in healthy donors. PCR involved 60 Vbeta and 13 Jbeta primers. Method: immunoSEQ multiplex PCR; TCRdb's copy keeps in-frame clones and lacks some. The sample lists nearly 200,000 clones; 82% were seen once. CDR1 is SGHRS and CDR2 is YFSETQ in the germline V gene. The ends were cut back, 6 bases at V and 5 bases at J, with 22 bases in the middle. The CDR3 contains 16 residues. The gene calls are TRBV5-1 and TRBJ2-3; maybe TRBD1 (5 bases). What was sequenced was PBMCs. The receptor comes from a boy younger than 10 in good health and CMV-seronegative. The CDR3 DNA reads TGCGCCAGCACCAATGGGGTTGGGTCAGGGATAGATACGCAGTATTTT. It translates to CASTNGVGSGIDTQYF.